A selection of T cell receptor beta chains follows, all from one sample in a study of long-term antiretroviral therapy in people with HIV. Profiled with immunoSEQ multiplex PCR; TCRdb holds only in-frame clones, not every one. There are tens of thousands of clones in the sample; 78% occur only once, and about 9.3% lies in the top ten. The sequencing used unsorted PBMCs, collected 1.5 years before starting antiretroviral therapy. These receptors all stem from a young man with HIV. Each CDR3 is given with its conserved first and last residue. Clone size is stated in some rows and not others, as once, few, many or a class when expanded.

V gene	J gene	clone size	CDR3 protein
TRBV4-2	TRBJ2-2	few	CASSFGGPSTGELFF
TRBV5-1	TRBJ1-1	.	CASSLGWNTEAFF
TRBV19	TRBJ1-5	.	CASSTQGYNQPQHF
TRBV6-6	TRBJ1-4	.	CASRDDRYNEKLFF
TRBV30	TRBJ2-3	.	CAWSAGRGTDTQYF
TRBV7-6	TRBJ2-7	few	CASSLEGGARNEQYF
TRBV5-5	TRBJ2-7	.	CASSKGQITYEQYF
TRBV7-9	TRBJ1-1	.	CAVVVWGNTEAFF
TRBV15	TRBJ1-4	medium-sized	CATSRSEGPEKLFF
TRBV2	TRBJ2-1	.	CASSAESVDSYNEQFF
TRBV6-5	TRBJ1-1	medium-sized	CASSYDTTGTTEAFF
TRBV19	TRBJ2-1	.	CASSWTGREQFF
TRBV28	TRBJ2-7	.	CASSSSGATYEQYF
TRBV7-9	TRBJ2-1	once	CASSVLIAGDYNEQFF
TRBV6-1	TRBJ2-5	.	CASTLRQGPWETQYF
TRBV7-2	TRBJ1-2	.	CASSSGTGYNGYTF